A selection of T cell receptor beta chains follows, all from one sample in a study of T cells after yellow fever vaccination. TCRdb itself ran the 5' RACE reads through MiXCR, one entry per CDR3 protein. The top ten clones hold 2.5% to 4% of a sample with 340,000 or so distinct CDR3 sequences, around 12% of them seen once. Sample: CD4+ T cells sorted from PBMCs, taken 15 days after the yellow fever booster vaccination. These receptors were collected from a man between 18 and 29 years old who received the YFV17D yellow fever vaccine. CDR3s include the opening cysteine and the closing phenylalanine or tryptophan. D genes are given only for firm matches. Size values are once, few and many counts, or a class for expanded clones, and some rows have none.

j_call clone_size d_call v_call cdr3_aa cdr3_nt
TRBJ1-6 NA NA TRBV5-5 CASSLVGSGTSGSPLHF TGTGCCAGCAGCTTGGTTGGCAGTGGAACTTCAGGTTCACCCCTCCACTTT
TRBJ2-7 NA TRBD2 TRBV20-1 CSASRLAGAREYF TGCAGTGCTAGTCGGCTAGCGGGGGCAAGGGAGTACTTC
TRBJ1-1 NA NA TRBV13 CASSLYGSDEAFF TGTGCCAGCAGCTTATACGGGTCGGATGAAGCTTTCTTT
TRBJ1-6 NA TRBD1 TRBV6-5 CASSYSRMGPTRGRRNSPLHF TGTGCCAGCAGTTACTCGAGGATGGGGCCCACCAGGGGGCGGCGGAATTCACCCCTCCACTTT
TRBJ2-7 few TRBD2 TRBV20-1 CSARLAGDSGEQYF TGCAGTGCTAGGCTAGCGGGGGATTCGGGGGAGCAGTACTTC
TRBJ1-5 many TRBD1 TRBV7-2 CASSWTGGRSNQPQHF TGTGCCAGCAGCTGGACAGGGGGCAGGAGCAATCAGCCCCAGCATTTT
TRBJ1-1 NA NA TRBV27 CATMPRRGVVNTEAFF TGTGCCACCATGCCCCGGCGGGGAGTGGTGAACACTGAAGCTTTCTTT
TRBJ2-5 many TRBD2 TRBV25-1 CASRTSGGAREETQYF TGTGCCAGCAGGACTAGCGGGGGGGCCCGAGAAGAGACCCAGTACTTC
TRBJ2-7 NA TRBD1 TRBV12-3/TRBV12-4 CASSIQGAGYEQYF TGTGCCAGCAGTATACAGGGGGCTGGCTACGAGCAGTACTTC
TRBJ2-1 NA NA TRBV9 CASSFRQDSYNEQFF TGTGCCAGCAGCTTCAGACAAGACTCCTACAATGAGCAGTTCTTC
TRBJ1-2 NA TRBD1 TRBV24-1 CATSDYGQARYF TGTGCCACCAGTGATTACGGACAGGCTAGATACTTC
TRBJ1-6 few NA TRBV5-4 CASSLVGGSSYNSPLHF TGTGCCAGCAGCTTGGTTGGAGGGAGCTCCTATAATTCACCCCTCCACTTT
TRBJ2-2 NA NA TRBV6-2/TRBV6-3 CASRLSGELFF TGTGCCAGCAGACTCTCCGGGGAGCTGTTTTTT
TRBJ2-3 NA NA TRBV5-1 CASSQGRGLGDTQYF TGCGCCAGCAGCCAGGGGAGGGGCTTAGGAGATACGCAGTATTTT
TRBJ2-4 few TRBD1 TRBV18 CASSPLETGGAGKNIQYF TGTGCCAGCTCACCATTGGAGACAGGGGGCGCGGGCAAAAACATTCAGTACTTC
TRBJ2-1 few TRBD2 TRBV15 CATKLPSGGTEQFF TGTGCCACCAAGCTTCCTAGCGGGGGCACTGAGCAGTTCTTC
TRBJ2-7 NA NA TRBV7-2 CASSPTAGMGEQYF TGTGCCAGCAGCCCCACCGCGGGGATGGGCGAGCAGTACTTC
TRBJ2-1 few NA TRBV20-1 CSAPTTNNEQFF TGCAGTGCTCCTACTACTAACAATGAGCAGTTCTTC
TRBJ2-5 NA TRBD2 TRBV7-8 CASSLGRGGTRAQYF TGTGCCAGCAGCTTAGGACGGGGGGGGACAAGGGCCCAGTACTTC
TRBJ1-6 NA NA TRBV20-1 CSAVRERVDSPLHF TGCAGTGCCGTTCGAGAGAGGGTCGATTCACCCCTCCACTTT
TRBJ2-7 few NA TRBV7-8 CASSLLEPYYEQYF TGTGCCAGCAGCTTACTAGAACCTTACTACGAGCAGTACTTC
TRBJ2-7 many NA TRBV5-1 CASSFNGGSTEQYF TGCGCCAGCAGCTTCAACGGGGGATCTACCGAGCAGTACTTC
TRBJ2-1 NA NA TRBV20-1 CSAKRGNVGTYNEQFF TGCAGTGCGAAGAGGGGGAACGTCGGCACCTACAATGAGCAGTTCTTC
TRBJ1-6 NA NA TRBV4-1 CASSQDGGYSPLHF TGCGCCAGCAGCCAAGACGGGGGGTACTCACCCCTCCACTTT
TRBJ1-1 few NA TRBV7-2 CASSSGGGTEAFF TGTGCCAGCAGCTCCGGGGGGGGAACTGAAGCTTTCTTT
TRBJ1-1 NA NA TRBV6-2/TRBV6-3 CASSYSWRVMNTEAFF TGTGCCAGCAGTTACTCGTGGCGGGTGATGAACACTGAAGCTTTCTTT
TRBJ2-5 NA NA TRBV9 CASSARTTTETQYF TGTGCCAGCAGCGCGAGAACGACCACAGAGACCCAGTACTTC
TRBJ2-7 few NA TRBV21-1 CASSAQEIFYEQYF TGTGCCAGCAGCGCACAGGAGATTTTCTACGAGCAGTACTTC
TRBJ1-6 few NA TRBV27 CASSYFGGRRKVNSPLHF TGTGCCAGCAGTTATTTCGGGGGACGCAGAAAAGTCAATTCACCCCTCCACTTT
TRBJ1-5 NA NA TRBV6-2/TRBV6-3 CASSYSGTNNQPQHF TGTGCCAGCAGTTACTCCGGGACAAACAATCAGCCCCAGCATTTT
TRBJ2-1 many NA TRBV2 CASSEPLNQRQFF TGTGCCAGCAGTGAACCGCTAAATCAGAGGCAGTTCTTC